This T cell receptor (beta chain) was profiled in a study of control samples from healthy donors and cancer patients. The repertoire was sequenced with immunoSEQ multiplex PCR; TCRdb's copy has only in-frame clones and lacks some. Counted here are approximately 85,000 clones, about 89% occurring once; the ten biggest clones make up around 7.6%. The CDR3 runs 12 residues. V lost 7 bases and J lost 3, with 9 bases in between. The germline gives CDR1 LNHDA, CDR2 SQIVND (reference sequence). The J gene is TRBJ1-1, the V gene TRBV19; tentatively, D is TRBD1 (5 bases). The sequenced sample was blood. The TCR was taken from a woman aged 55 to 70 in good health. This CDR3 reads CASIKGYTEAFF. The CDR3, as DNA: TGTGCCAGTATAAAGGGGTACACTGAAGCTTTCTTT.